This T cell receptor (beta chain) was obtained from a study of T cell changes during pregnancy in multiple sclerosis. This clone has a single count. Only in-frame clones appear in the TCRdb table, and some are missing; sequencing was by immunoSEQ multiplex PCR. The sample gives under 65,000 clones, 93% of which show up once; 3% to 4.5% is in the top ten. This sequence originates from a female donor with multiple sclerosis, enrolled in a pregnancy study. Specimen: CD8+ T cells from peripheral blood mononuclear cells, collected in the second trimester of pregnancy.

In DNA form, the CDR3 reads TGTGCCAGCAGCTCCGGGAGAGTATGGTACGAGCAGTACTTC. It is translated as CASSSGRVWYEQYF. The chain employs TRBV13 and TRBJ2-7; TRBD2 is a possible D gene (6 bases). Trimming pared 4 bases from V and 4 bases from J, leaving 14 bases between. The CDR3 contains 14 residues. Germline CDR1 and CDR2: PRHDT and FYEKMQ (reference sequence).